This T cell receptor (beta chain) is drawn from a study of response to subunit inactivated influenza vaccine. Whole-study results and caveats: Researchers suggested that each seasonal influenza vaccination recruits few new T cells.

TCRdb re-called the RT-PCR reads with MiXCR, one entry per CDR3 protein. The data contain roughly 710,000 distinct CDR3 sequences, roughly 15% of them singletons. This clonotype was detected ten times or more. Its target is not known. The sequenced sample was PBMCs from blood, obtained 14 to 15 days before vaccination. This receptor was taken from a man in his fifties who received an inactivated influenza vaccine.

DNA for the CDR3: TGTGCCAGCAGTGAGGCGAGCACAGATACGCAGTATTTT. This translates into CASSEASTDTQYF. This chain links TRBV25-1 with TRBJ2-3, with no clear D. Trimming left V 3 bases short and J 0 bases short, with 4 bases between. CDR3 length: 13 residues. Per germline, CDR1 MGHDK and CDR2 SYGVNS.